Listed below are T cell receptor beta chains from one sample, sequenced in a study of identical twins. TCRdb processed the 5' RACE reads anew with MiXCR; each CDR3 protein has one entry. The repertoire holds 1,800,000 or so distinct CDR3 sequences, with around 33% as singletons. The specimen was cord blood. These receptors all come from a newborn girl in good health. The CDR3 runs from the conserved cysteine through the conserved F or W. A D gene is named only where the DNA matches it firmly. The size field is filled for only some rows; it gives once, few, many or a size class.

clone size,V gene,D gene,J gene,CDR3 DNA,CDR3 protein
few,TRBV4-1,NA,TRBJ2-7,TGCGCCAGCAGCCAAGATGCTTACTACGAGCAGTACTTC,CASSQDAYYEQYF
NA,TRBV28,TRBD2,TRBJ2-5,TGTGCCAGCAGTTTGGCCGGGAGGTATAACAATGAGCAGTACTTC,CASSLAGRYNNEQYF
NA,TRBV6-4,NA,TRBJ2-1,TGTGCCAGCAGTACCCGGGAGCACAATGAGCAGTTCTTC,CASSTREHNEQFF
NA,TRBV29-1,NA,TRBJ2-7,TGCAGCGTTGCCACTGTAGACGGGCTTTCCTACGAGCAGTACTTC,CSVATVDGLSYEQYF
NA,TRBV11-3,NA,TRBJ2-2,TGTGCCAGCAGTCGGAAGGGACTCTACACCGGGGAGCTGTTTTTT,CASSRKGLYTGELFF
NA,TRBV21-1,NA,TRBJ2-3,TGTGCCAGCCCCGTCGGAGATACGCAGTATTTT,CASPVGDTQYF
few,TRBV6-6,NA,TRBJ1-2,TGTGCCACCTCGTCGGGACGGAACTATGGCTACACCTTC,CATSSGRNYGYTF
NA,TRBV19,TRBD1,TRBJ2-2,TGTGCCAGTAGTATCGGGACAGGGGGCACCGGGGAGCTGTTTTTT,CASSIGTGGTGELFF
few,TRBV25-1,NA,TRBJ1-6,TGTGCCAGCAGCACTGACAGGACAGCGATTTCACCCCTCCACTTT,CASSTDRTAISPLHF
NA,TRBV6-6,NA,TRBJ1-1,TGTGCCAGCAGTTACCCCTTAAACACTGAAGCTTTCTTT,CASSYPLNTEAFF
few,TRBV29-1,NA,TRBJ2-7,TGCAGCATAAAGACCCTCACCTCCTACGAGCAGTACTTC,CSIKTLTSYEQYF
NA,TRBV3-1,TRBD1,TRBJ1-2,TGTGCCATCAGCCCAAGGACAGGGGATGGCTACACCTTC,CAISPRTGDGYTF
NA,TRBV12-3/TRBV12-4,TRBD2,TRBJ2-4,TGTGCCAGTTCCCCGGGACTAGCCCTTGGGGAGCAGTACTTC,CASSPGLALGEQYF
many,TRBV5-1,NA,TRBJ1-1,TGTGCCAGCAGTTTAGCCGGGGGCCCGAACACTGAAGCTTTCTTT,CASSLAGGPNTEAFF
few,TRBV29-1,NA,TRBJ2-7,TGCAGCGTTCAGGGAGTCTACGAGCAGTACTTC,CSVQGVYEQYF
NA,TRBV11-2,NA,TRBJ1-1,TGTGCCAGCAGCTTAGTAGCTGTGGAGGCTTTCTTT,CASSLVAVEAFF
NA,TRBV3-1,NA,TRBJ1-1,TGTGCCAGCAGCCAAGATAGTTGGCCAGGGACCACTGAAGCTTTCTTT,CASSQDSWPGTTEAFF
many,TRBV12-3/TRBV12-4,TRBD1,TRBJ2-4,TGTGCCAGTGGGACAGGGGAAAACATTCAGTACTTC,CASGTGENIQYF
many,TRBV29-1,TRBD2,TRBJ2-1,TGCAGCGTTTCACCCGGGACTAGGAATGGCAATGAGCAGTTCTTC,CSVSPGTRNGNEQFF
few,TRBV5-1,NA,TRBJ2-3,TGCGCCAGCAGCACACAGGGTCGTAGCACAGATACGCAGTATTTT,CASSTQGRSTDTQYF
few,TRBV27,TRBD2,TRBJ2-7,TGTGCCAGCCTACCCTTCGGACTAGCAGGGGAGCAGTACTTC,CASLPFGLAGEQYF
NA,TRBV10-3,NA,TRBJ1-5,TGTGCCATCAGTGCCGACTTGAATCAGCCCCAGCATTTT,CAISADLNQPQHF
NA,TRBV27,NA,TRBJ2-7,TGTGCCAGCAGTTTATCGTCTCGGGAAGCCGGGTACGAGCAGTACTTC,CASSLSSREAGYEQYF
NA,TRBV6-6,TRBD1,TRBJ1-2,TGTGCCAGCAGAAAACAGGGGGCGCGGGACTATGGCTACACCTTC,CASRKQGARDYGYTF
NA,TRBV6-1,NA,TRBJ1-6,TGTGCCAGCAGCGGGGACGGTAGTTCACCCCTCCACTTT,CASSGDGSSPLHF
few,TRBV5-1,TRBD2,TRBJ2-3,TGCGCCAGCAGCTTGGAGCGGGACGGAGATACGCAGTATTTT,CASSLERDGDTQYF
NA,TRBV27,NA,TRBJ1-5,TGTGCCAGCAGTTTAAAGGGGCATCAGCCCCAGCATTTT,CASSLKGHQPQHF
NA,TRBV27,TRBD2,TRBJ2-3,TGTGCCAGCAGTTTCCGGGAGGGGGATACGCAGTATTTT,CASSFREGDTQYF
many,TRBV27,NA,TRBJ2-7,TGTGCCAGCAGTTTTATGACGGGAGTCTCCTACGAGCAGTACTTC,CASSFMTGVSYEQYF
once,TRBV20-1,NA,TRBJ1-1,TGCAGTGCTAGCCCATTGATTTTTGGGTTGGCTGAAGCTTTCTTT,CSASPLIFGLAEAFF
few,TRBV2,TRBD1,TRBJ1-4,TGTGCCAGCAGTGAAAGGGGCAGGGGGCGTGAAAAACTGTTTTTT,CASSERGRGREKLFF
few,TRBV5-6,TRBD1,TRBJ2-7,TGTGCCACCCGCTTTCGGGACAGGGGTCCCTACGAGCAGTACTTC,CATRFRDRGPYEQYF
few,TRBV20-1,NA,TRBJ1-5,TGCAGTGCTGGATGGGGGGGGCGCGGGAATCAGCCCCAGCATTTT,CSAGWGGRGNQPQHF
few,TRBV29-1,TRBD1,TRBJ2-7,TGCAGCGTTGAAGCCCCGACCCCTGAACAGGGGTACGAGCAGTACTTC,CSVEAPTPEQGYEQYF
NA,TRBV3-1,NA,TRBJ2-3,TGTGCCAGCAGCCCGGGAACAGGGTACTACAATACGCAGTATTTT,CASSPGTGYYNTQYF
few,TRBV28,NA,TRBJ2-3,TGTGCCAGCCCCCCCTACACAGGTGCGAACACAGATACGCAGTATTTT,CASPPYTGANTDTQYF
NA,TRBV5-1,NA,TRBJ2-4,TGCGCCAGCAGCTTGCCGGAAAACATTCAGTACTTC,CASSLPENIQYF
NA,TRBV4-1,TRBD2,TRBJ2-1,TGCGCCAGCAGCCAAGATATGGCGGGAGCCTACAATGAGCAGTTCTTC,CASSQDMAGAYNEQFF
few,TRBV2,TRBD1,TRBJ1-5,TGTGCCAGCAGTGACCCCGGGACAGAGTATCAGCCCCAGCATTTT,CASSDPGTEYQPQHF
NA,TRBV5-1,TRBD1,TRBJ2-5,TGCGCCAGCAGCGGAACAGGGGGCGCGATGACCCAGTACTTC,CASSGTGGAMTQYF
NA,TRBV5-1,TRBD1,TRBJ1-4,TGCGCCAGCCCAGGGGGAGAAAAACTGTTTTTT,CASPGGEKLFF
NA,TRBV6-5,NA,TRBJ2-7,TGTGCCAGCCGAGACAGATCCTCCTACAATGAGCAGTACTTC,CASRDRSSYNEQYF
few,TRBV20-1,NA,TRBJ1-2,TGCAGTGCTAGAGGGGGGGAAGGGGTCACCTTC,CSARGGEGVTF
NA,TRBV7-2,NA,TRBJ2-1,TGTGCCAGCACCCCAGATCGGGGACAGTTCTTC,CASTPDRGQFF
NA,TRBV10-3,TRBD2,TRBJ2-3,TGTGCCATCAGTGACCCAACTAGCGGGAGGGCAGATACGCAGTATTTT,CAISDPTSGRADTQYF
NA,TRBV3-1,NA,TRBJ2-1,TGTGCCAGCAGCCAACTAGCGAGCGATGAGCAGTTCTTC,CASSQLASDEQFF
NA,TRBV20-1,TRBD1,TRBJ2-3,TGCAGTGCCTCCGGGACAGGGTCCACAGATACGCGGTATTTT,CSASGTGSTDTRYF
NA,TRBV12-3/TRBV12-4,NA,TRBJ2-7,TGTGCCAGCAGTTTTGGGTTTACCTACGAGCAGTACTTC,CASSFGFTYEQYF
many,TRBV29-1,NA,TRBJ1-2,TGCAGCGTTGGACATAACTATGGCTACACCTTC,CSVGHNYGYTF
few,TRBV3-1,TRBD2,TRBJ2-3,TGTGCCAGCAGCCAAGACCATACGGGACTAGCGGGAGGCACAGATACGCAGTATTTT,CASSQDHTGLAGGTDTQYF
many,TRBV29-1,NA,TRBJ1-4,TGCAGCGTCACCGGGACGGATGAAAAACTGTTTTTT,CSVTGTDEKLFF
few,TRBV6-5,TRBD2,TRBJ2-3,TGTGCCAGCTCCGCTAGCGGGAGGTGGACAGATACGCAGTATTTT,CASSASGRWTDTQYF
few,TRBV6-6,NA,TRBJ2-5,TGTGCCAGCAGTTACTCGATGCGTCTAGTGCGACAAGAGACCCAGTACTTC,CASSYSMRLVRQETQYF
few,TRBV11-2,NA,TRBJ2-7,TGTGCCAGCAGCTTACAGGCGTCCTACAATGAGCAGTACTTC,CASSLQASYNEQYF